This T cell receptor beta chain is from a study of regulatory T cells in long-lasting Graves disease. Whole-study results and caveats: Persistent Graves' patients possessed reduced TCR diversity relative to recently diagnosed ones.

The time point: newly diagnosed GD, antithyroid drugs for less than 3 months. PBMC-extracted RNA yielded the TCR library. This CDR3 has 18 residues. Germline V gives CDR1 SGHDN, CDR2 FVKESK. The V segment lost 3 bases and the J segment 2 bases; nucleotides outside the gene matches: 12. Concerning this clonotype itself: Its specificity is unknown.

Arm-PCR of CDR3 regions and iRepertoire HTBI primers were the basis on which TCR beta libraries were built. One entry per CDR3 protein results from TCRdb running MiXCR on the multiplex PCR reads. The sample lists approximately 360,000 distinct CDR3 sequences; 10% to 15% were seen once. The sample was also reused in another study, on T cells in Graves' hyperthyroidism and ophthalmopathy.

This receptor was taken from a woman younger than 35 with Graves disease. The chain uses TRBV14 and TRBJ2-3; 9 bases map to TRBD2. Sequencing was performed on peripheral blood mononuclear cells (PBMCs), taken at new diagnosis, from a patient treated with antithyroid drugs. The CDR3 DNA reads as TGTGCCAGCAGCCAGACTGGACTAAGCGGGGGGTACACAGATACGCAGTATTTT. It translates to CASSQTGLSGGYTDTQYF.